Listed below are T cell receptor beta chains from one sample, sequenced in a study of graft-versus-host responses after intestinal transplantation. Their antigens are not known. The protocol was immunoSEQ multiplex PCR, while the TCRdb copy is restricted to in-frame clones and leaves out a portion. The sample has 50,000 to 75,000 clones; roughly 90% are singletons. Sequencing was performed on unstimulated CD8+ T cells sorted from spleen or lymph node cells, taken before transplant. These receptors came from a human donor who was the organ donor for an intestinal transplant. Each CDR3 is given with its conserved first and last residue. Fields, in order: V gene, D gene, clone size, J gene, CDR3 protein, CDR3 DNA. The D gene is left open where the match is weak. The size of a clone is reported for some rows only, either as once, few or many, or as a class for expanded clones.

>TRBV11-2|.|.|TRBJ2-1
CASSFEHSYNEQFF
TGTGCCAGCAGCTTCGAGCATTCCTACAATGAGCAGTTCTTC
>TRBV19|.|.|TRBJ1-5
CASSITGNNQPQHF
TGTGCCAGTAGTATAACCGGGAACAATCAGCCCCAGCATTTT
>TRBV6-6|.|.|TRBJ1-1
CASSYLSLATSGWAFF
TGTGCCAGCAGTTACCTATCGTTGGCAACGTCCGGGTGGGCTTTCTTT
>TRBV7-9|.|.|TRBJ1-2
CASSHLILRVSYGYTF
TGTGCCAGCAGCCATCTTATATTGAGGGTTAGCTATGGCTACACCTTC
>TRBV30|.|once|TRBJ1-1
CAWSPPGAFF
TGTGCCTGGAGTCCTCCAGGAGCTTTCTTT
>TRBV30|TRBD1|.|TRBJ2-7
CAWSGGQGAPEQYF
TGTGCCTGGAGTGGGGGACAGGGGGCGCCCGAGCAGTACTTC
>TRBV28|TRBD2|.|TRBJ2-7
CASSVGRAGVEQYF
TGTGCCAGCAGTGTCGGGAGGGCCGGGGTCGAGCAGTACTTC
>TRBV5-1|TRBD1|.|TRBJ1-1
CASSNGDRANNTEAFF
TGCGCCAGCAGCAACGGGGACAGGGCAAATAACACTGAAGCTTTCTTT
>TRBV27|.|once|TRBJ2-1
CASSKPSSDEQFF
TGTGCCAGCAGCAAACCGTCTAGCGATGAGCAGTTCTTC
>TRBV27|TRBD1|.|TRBJ2-2
CASSLYTGGSPGELFF
TGTGCCAGCAGTCTCTACACAGGGGGATCCCCCGGGGAGCTGTTTTTT
>TRBV9|TRBD2|.|TRBJ2-2
CASSPTGLAGLMGGELFF
TGTGCCAGCAGCCCCACAGGACTAGCGGGATTAATGGGCGGGGAGCTGTTTTTT
>TRBV2|TRBD2|.|TRBJ2-1
CASSRTSGGEQFF
TGTGCCAGCAGTCGGACTAGTGGCGGTGAGCAGTTCTTC
>TRBV5-4|.|.|TRBJ2-4
CASTPRVGSQAENIQYF
TGTGCCAGCACCCCCCGAGTCGGGAGCCAAGCGGAAAACATTCAGTACTTC
>TRBV7-2|.|.|TRBJ1-1
CASSFGIDRNTEAFF
TGTGCCAGCAGCTTCGGGATCGATCGAAACACTGAAGCTTTCTTT
>TRBV19|TRBD2|.|TRBJ2-7
CASSIASGDTYEQYF
TGTGCCAGTAGTATCGCTAGCGGGGATACCTACGAGCAGTACTTC
>TRBV25-1|.|.|TRBJ2-5
CASSYRDVQETQYF
TGTGCCAGCAGCTACAGGGATGTGCAAGAGACCCAGTACTTC
>TRBV5-4|TRBD1|.|TRBJ1-5
CASSFLRDRENSNQPQHF
TGTGCCAGCAGCTTTCTCCGGGACAGGGAGAATAGCAATCAGCCCCAGCATTTT
>TRBV27|.|.|TRBJ1-6
CASRVGGSDSPLHF
TGTGCCAGCAGGGTCGGGGGGAGTGATTCACCCCTCCACTTT
>TRBV15|.|.|TRBJ1-2
CATSRVADNYGYTF
TGTGCCACCAGCAGAGTAGCAGACAACTATGGCTACACCTTC
>TRBV6-5|TRBD1|few|TRBJ2-7
CASSLDRESYEQYF
TGTGCCAGCAGTCTCGACAGGGAAAGCTACGAGCAGTACTTC
>TRBV19|.|.|TRBJ2-1
CASSPGQYEQFF
TGTGCCAGTAGTCCCGGACAGTATGAGCAGTTCTTC
>TRBV29-1|.|.|TRBJ2-7
CSVLESGLTASYEQYF
TGCAGCGTTCTTGAGTCGGGACTGACAGCTTCCTACGAGCAGTACTTC
>TRBV9|TRBD1|.|TRBJ2-3
CASSGSGTGGSADTQYF
TGTGCCAGCAGCGGCTCCGGGACAGGTGGTTCGGCAGATACGCAGTATTTT
>TRBV28|TRBD2|.|TRBJ2-1
CASRAGDRNEQFF
TGTGCCAGCAGAGCGGGAGACAGAAATGAGCAGTTCTTC
>TRBV9|.|once|TRBJ2-7
CASSVGGTFSYEQYF
TGTGCCAGCAGCGTAGGCGGTACCTTCTCCTACGAGCAGTACTTC
>TRBV4-2|.|once|TRBJ2-7
CASSQEVHTYEQYF
TGTGCCAGCAGCCAAGAAGTCCACACCTACGAGCAGTACTTC